The next 28 T cell receptor beta chains were all read from a single sample in a study of cytomegalovirus exposure and HLA in healthy donors. The PCR made use of 60 Vbeta and 13 Jbeta primers. Repertoires were generated with immunoSEQ multiplex PCR, while TCRdb's copy carries only in-frame clones and drops some. The profile shows 40,000 to 60,000 clones, 72% of them singletons. Sample: PBMCs. The source is a woman between 50 and 59 years old in good health and CMV-seronegative.

CDR3 amino acids: CASSLAGVPSDTQYF. The CDR3 coding sequence is TGCGCCAGCAGCTTAGCGGGGGTTCCCTCAGATACGCAGTATTTT. V usage is TRBV5-1 and J usage is TRBJ2-3; 8 bases are a match to TRBD2. The CDR3 covers 15 residues. The V segment lost 2 bases and the J segment 4 bases; nucleotides outside the gene matches: 6. CDR1 SGHRS and CDR2 YFSETQ come from the germline V gene.

V usage is TRBV6-1 and J usage is TRBJ2-7; 11 nucleotides line up with TRBD1. Germline values: CDR1 MNHNS, CDR2 SASEGT. The V segment lost 7 bases and the J segment 5 bases; nucleotides outside the gene matches: 10. This CDR3 contains 15 residues. The CDR3: CASNFGQGAWNEQYF. In DNA form, the CDR3 reads TGTGCCAGCAATTTCGGACAGGGGGCTTGGAACGAGCAGTACTTC.

The chain employs TRBV28 and TRBJ2-3, with D perhaps matching TRBD1 (5 bases). V gave up 6 bases and J gave up 0 bases, with 28 bases separating them. Germline V CDR1 and CDR2: MDHEN, SYDVKM. The CDR3 runs to 20 residues. CDR3 sequence (DNA): TGTGCCAGCAGCCCAAAAACGGACATCTCGCTTTATTTTAGCACAGATACGCAGTATTTT. It encodes CASSPKTDISLYFSTDTQYF.

The CDR3 sequence: CASSSHRESPLHF. For the CDR3, the DNA is TGCGCCAGCAGCTCTCACAGGGAATCACCCCTCCACTTT. The chain combines TRBV4-3 with TRBJ1-6; perhaps TRBD1 as D (6 bases). The CDR3 totals 13 residues. With 5 bases removed from V and 10 bases from J, the gap between germline ends came to 12 bases. Looked up from germline, CDR1 is LGHNA and CDR2 is YSLEER.

The table lists this clone with a count of one. The rearrangement uses TRBV30 and TRBJ1-4; 7 nucleotides line up with TRBD1. J gave up 4 bases and V 0 bases, and 5 bases lay outside the gene matches. The germline CDR1 and CDR2 sequences are GTSNPN and SVGIG (reference sequence). The CDR3 contains 15 residues. The CDR3 coding sequence is TGTGCCTGGAGTGTCTGGACAGGCCTTAATGAAAAACTGTTTTTT. Its protein is CAWSVWTGLNEKLFF.

The chain recombines TRBV11-2 with TRBJ1-2; 7 bases are a match to TRBD1. Germline CDR1 SGHAT, CDR2 FQNNGV. V gave up 1 base and J gave up 3 bases; unmatched junction bases: 2. This CDR3 is 14 amino acids long. The DNA for the CDR3 is TGTGCCAGCAGCTTAGGCGGGACAGACTATGGCTACACCTTC. Translating gives CASSLGGTDYGYTF.

The genes are TRBV9 and TRBJ1-1; D is unclear. Germline-derived CDR1 and CDR2 are SGDLS and YYNGEE. The CDR3 covers 13 residues. V was cut by 4 bases and J by 5 bases, with 12 bases left in between. The DNA of the CDR3 is TGTGCCAGCAGCCCCGGACCGGGAACTGAAGCTTTCTTT. This translates into CASSPGPGTEAFF.

The chain is built from TRBV7-3 and TRBJ1-1; no clear D gene. The V gene's germline CDR1 is SGHTA and CDR2 FQGTGA. V lost 3 bases and J 1 base, leaving 3 bases between the germline ends. CDR3 length: 12 amino acids. CDR3 nucleotides: TGTGCCAGCAGCTTCGGGAACACTGAAGCTTTCTTT. Its protein product is CASSFGNTEAFF.

There are a few counts of this clone. The chain joins TRBV28 to TRBJ1-5; TRBD1 matches at 9 bases. The germline CDR1 and CDR2 sequences are MDHEN and SYDVKM. V lost 7 bases to trimming and J lost 4 bases; unmatched junction nucleotides: 8. The CDR3 extends over 15 amino acids. CDR3 residues: CASNLPGTGNQPQHF. DNA for the CDR3: TGTGCCAGCAATTTGCCCGGGACAGGGAATCAGCCCCAGCATTTT.

This clone was seen a single time. The gene calls are TRBV19 and TRBJ1-5; D possibly corresponds to TRBD1 (6 bases). V dropped 2 bases and J dropped 7 bases, with 15 bases sitting between them. In germline, CDR1 is LNHDA, CDR2 SQIVND (reference sequence). This CDR3 is 15 amino acids long. The CDR3: CASSITPSGAQPQHF. The CDR3 DNA sequence: TGTGCCAGTAGTATAACCCCCTCAGGGGCCCAGCCCCAGCATTTT.

The chain carries TRBV5-1 and TRBJ2-1; D may be TRBD2 (7 bases). The germline V gene encodes CDR1 SGHRS and CDR2 YFSETQ. V lost 7 bases and J lost 7, with 21 bases in between. CDR3 length equals 15 residues. The DNA of the CDR3 is TGCGCCAGCTCCTCTAGGGGGGGGCAGATTAATGAGCAGTTCTTC. It translates to CASSSRGGQINEQFF.

The V and J genes are TRBV4-1 and TRBJ2-1; 7 positions agree with TRBD1. The CDR3 length is 16 residues. V gave up 1 base and J gave up 1 base; unmatched junction bases: 4. Germline CDR1 and CDR2: MGHRA and YSYEKL. CDR3 in amino acids: CASSQAVQGSYNEQFF. CDR3 DNA sequence: TGCGCCAGCAGCCAAGCGGTACAGGGGTCCTACAATGAGCAGTTCTTC.

This clone has only a few counts. V gene TRBV28 combines with J gene TRBJ2-7; 7 bases line up with TRBD1. The CDR3 sequence is 15 residues long. The trim removed 3 bases at V and 4 bases at J, leaving 9 bases unmatched. Germline-derived CDR1 and CDR2 are MDHEN and SYDVKM. The CDR3 here is CASSFVQGGQYEQYF. DNA of the CDR3: TGTGCCAGCAGTTTCGTCCAAGGGGGCCAGTACGAGCAGTACTTC.

This chain joins TRBV23-1 and TRBJ1-5; no clear D gene. TRBV23-1 is noted as an ORF with a role that remains uncertain. The CDR3 has 16 residues. V was clipped by 6 bases and J by 4 bases, with 19 bases between them. The CDR3 protein is CASSPEIVPGNQPQHF. CDR3 nucleotide sequence: TGCGCCAGCAGCCCGGAGATCGTCCCGGGGAATCAGCCCCAGCATTTT.

The chain has TRBV18 and TRBJ1-2; TRBD1 might be the D (6 bases). CDR3 size: 17 residues. V was clipped by 3 bases and J by 6 bases, with 23 bases between them. CDR1 is KGHSH and CDR2 is LQKENI in the germline V gene. The CDR3 loop reads CASSPTGRSDGLDGYTF. The CDR3 DNA is TGTGCCAGCTCACCTACAGGGAGATCTGACGGGCTGGATGGCTACACCTTC.

V gene TRBV6-6 combines with J gene TRBJ2-7, with 9 bases matching TRBD1. Germline V lookup: CDR1 MNHNY, CDR2 SVGAGI (reference sequence). There are 14 residues in the CDR3. V lost 2 bases, J lost 6 bases, and 5 bases stayed unmatched. The CDR3 region has the DNA TGTGCCAGCAGTTACAACAGGGGGCCAGGCGAGCAGTACTTC. Protein sequence: CASSYNRGPGEQYF.

The V gene is TRBV6-5, the J gene TRBJ1-2, with D possibly TRBD1 on 6 matching bases. V was cut by 0 bases and J by 7 bases, with 12 bases left in between. Germline V CDR1 and CDR2: MNHEY, SVGAGI. The CDR3 runs 14 residues. The CDR3 DNA reads as TGTGCCAGCAGTTACTCGAGACAAGGGGGTGGCTACACCTTC. Protein product: CASSYSRQGGGYTF.

The V call is TRBV5-1, the J call TRBJ2-3, with a weak D call TRBD1 (6 bases). The CDR3 has 16 residues. V was pared by 5 bases and J by 0 bases, with 16 bases between. Germline-derived CDR1 and CDR2 are SGHRS and YFSETQ. This CDR3 reads CASSLGQYLSTDTQYF. CDR3 in DNA: TGCGCCAGCAGTCTTGGACAGTACCTTAGCACAGATACGCAGTATTTT.

The gene calls are TRBV2 and TRBJ2-1, with 11 bases lining up with TRBD2. This CDR3 has 14 amino acids. The V gene's germline CDR1 is SNHLY and CDR2 FYNNEI. The V segment lost 7 bases and the J segment 10 bases; nucleotides outside the gene matches: 9. The CDR3 bases are TGTGCCAGCACGTGGCTAGCGGGAGGTAGGGAGCAGTTCTTC. As protein: CASTWLAGGREQFF.

This clone was seen just once. The chain has TRBV2 and TRBJ1-1; D is uncertain. Germline V gene lookup returns CDR1 SNHLY and CDR2 FYNNEI. V dropped 5 bases and J dropped 3 bases, with 10 bases sitting between them. CDR3 length: 13 residues. CDR3 protein: CASSPRRDTEAFF. The CDR3 DNA follows: TGTGCCAGCAGTCCGCGGAGGGACACTGAAGCTTTCTTT. The whole variable domain, remainder taken from reference TRBV2 and TRBJ1-1, is EPEVTQTPSHQVTQMGQEVILRCVPISNHLYFYWYRQILGQKVEFLVSFYNNEISEKSEIFDDQFSVERPDGSNFTLKIRSTKLEDSAMYFCASSPRRDTEAFFGQGTRLTVV.

CDR3 DNA sequence: TGTGCCAGCAGCCGGGAGGGGGACAGGGAACAGCCCCAGCATTTT. It yields the protein CASSREGDREQPQHF. The genes are TRBV7-9 and TRBJ1-5; 9 bases fit TRBD1. Germline V lookup: CDR1 SEHNR, CDR2 FQNEAQ (reference sequence). The CDR3 has 15 residues. V shed 5 bases, J shed 7 bases, and the junction held 9 bases outside the gene matches. The whole variable domain, filled in from reference TRBV7-9 and TRBJ1-5, reads DTGVSQNPRHKITKRGQNVTFRCDPISEHNRLYWYRQTLGQGPEFLTYFQNEAQLEKSRLLSDRFSAERPKGSFSTLEIQRTEQGDSAMYLCASSREGDREQPQHFGDGTRLSIL.

V gene TRBV6-6 combines with J gene TRBJ2-3; D gene ambiguous. The CDR3 consists of 12 residues. Germline CDR1 MNHNY, CDR2 SVGAGI (reference sequence). Trimming pared 5 bases from V and 0 bases from J, leaving 3 bases between. The DNA of the CDR3 is TGTGCCAGCAGTCCTAGCACAGATACGCAGTATTTT. The encoded protein is CASSPSTDTQYF.

The V gene is TRBV11-2, the J gene TRBJ1-2, with D unclear. V lost 2 bases, J lost 6 bases, and 7 bases lay in between. The CDR3 spans 12 residues. In germline, CDR1 is SGHAT, CDR2 FQNNGV. The CDR3 DNA sequence: TGTGCCAGCAGCTTAATTCAGGATGGCTACACCTTC. Its protein product is CASSLIQDGYTF.

The chain combines TRBV16 with TRBJ2-7, with no clear D. Germline assignment: CDR1 KGHSY and CDR2 FQNENV. The CDR3 extends over 13 amino acids. Trimming took off 2 bases at V and 7 bases at J, with 12 bases between the two ends. The CDR3 DNA sequence: TGTGCCAGCAGCCAAGGTCAGTCTAGGGAGCAGTACTTC. Protein product: CASSQGQSREQYF. The complete variable domain, with remaining parts taken from reference TRBV16 and TRBJ2-7, reads GEEVAQTPKHLVRGEGQKAKLYCAPIKGHSYVFWYQQVLKNEFKFLISFQNENVFDETGMPKERFSAKCLPNSPCSLEIQATKLEDSAVYFCASSQGQSREQYFGPGTRLTVT.

V is TRBV11-2 and J is TRBJ2-3, with TRBD2 identical over 7 bases. Trimming at V came to 9 bases and at J to 1 base, leaving 10 bases not matched to a gene. This CDR3 comprises 15 residues. The germline gives CDR1 SGHAT, CDR2 FQNNGV. In DNA form, the CDR3 reads TGTGCCAGTTCTAGGGCGGGAGTGCGCACAGATACGCAGTATTTT. As protein: CASSRAGVRTDTQYF.

This chain links TRBV5-1 with TRBJ2-5; tentative D call: TRBD2 (6 bases). Trimming took 0 bases from V and 6 from J, leaving 18 bases between them. The CDR3 has 16 amino acids. Germline V gives CDR1 SGHRS, CDR2 YFSETQ. The CDR3 DNA sequence: TGCGCCAGCAGCTTGGTGCGGGGAGCTATGGGAAAGACCCAGTACTTC. Protein product: CASSLVRGAMGKTQYF.

The chain recombines TRBV29-1 with TRBJ2-1; no clear D gene. With 4 bases removed from V and 6 bases from J, the gap between germline ends came to 13 bases. This CDR3 has 13 residues. Germline CDR1 and CDR2: SQVTM and ANQGSEA. CDR3 in amino acids: CSVATFSLNEQFF. CDR3 sequence (DNA): TGCAGCGTTGCCACCTTTAGTCTCAATGAGCAGTTCTTC.

The V gene is TRBV10-3, the J gene TRBJ1-5; 7 nucleotides match TRBD1. V lost 8 bases, J lost 5 bases, and 12 bases stayed unmatched. The CDR3 contains 15 residues. Germline lookup yields CDR1 ENHRY and CDR2 SYGVKD. The CDR3 DNA reads as TGTGCCATCGAACTGAAACAGGGGTTGGATCAGCCCCAGCATTTT. It is translated as CAIELKQGLDQPQHF.